Listed here is a single TCR beta chain. This entry is derived from a study of patients and donors after allogeneic stem cell transplantation. V gave up 0 bases and J gave up 6 bases; unmatched junction bases: 14. From germline, CDR1 is SGHRS and CDR2 YFSETQ. The CDR3 spans 17 residues. TCRdb redid the calling of the RT-PCR reads with MiXCR, one entry per CDR3 protein. The sample records under 200,000 distinct CDR3 sequences, around 30% being singletons. The sequenced sample consisted of blood, either unsorted or a sorted T cell fraction (not recorded which). This chain links TRBV5-1 with TRBJ2-7, with TRBD2 matching 8 bases. The clonotype was recovered from a human donor who was either an allogeneic HSCT recipient or a stem cell or donor lymphocyte infusion donor (not recorded which). It is not recorded whose cells these are; they may come from a transplant donor. This CDR3 reads CASSLVKGAGAIPEQYF. CDR3 in DNA: TGCGCCAGCAGCTTGGTAAAGGGAGCGGGAGCAATTCCCGAGCAGTACTTC.